Presented here are 22 T cell receptor beta chains from one specimen sequenced in a study of T-cell reconstitution after alpha-beta-depleted transplantation in children. The TCRbeta library incorporated unique molecular identifiers. TCRdb analysed the PCR reads with MiXCR anew, one entry per CDR3 protein. Here the sample spans 440,000 or so distinct CDR3 sequences, approximately 11% being singletons. Sequenced material: PBMCs from the stem cell graft donor, taken from the stem cell graft. The receptors come from a human donor who donated a stem cell graft to a child with acute myeloid leukemia.

Ten or more counts support this clonotype. This sequence joins TRBV20-1 and TRBJ2-5; the D is unclear. Germline values: CDR1 DFQATT, CDR2 SNEGSKA (reference sequence). V lost 0 bases and J lost 5, with 10 bases in between. This CDR3 is 13 amino acids long. In DNA form, the CDR3 reads TGCAGTGCTAGAGATCAGCATCGGGAGACCCAGTACTTC. Protein product: CSARDQHRETQYF.

The chain links TRBV20-1 to TRBJ2-3, with 11 bases aligning to TRBD2. The CDR3 runs to 13 residues. CDR1 and CDR2 from the germline V gene are DFQATT and SNEGSKA (reference sequence). V shed 1 base, J shed 12 bases, and the junction held 6 bases outside the gene matches. The CDR3 spells CSARVLAGDRQYF. The DNA for the CDR3 is TGCAGTGCTAGAGTACTAGCGGGAGACAGACAGTATTTT.

V and J are TRBV7-2 and TRBJ2-7, with 9 bases aligning to TRBD1. Per germline, CDR1 SGHTA and CDR2 FQGNSA. The CDR3 spans 16 residues. V dropped 4 bases and J dropped 3; count of bases not matched to a gene: 10. This CDR3 reads CASSSSGTGTIYEQYV. In DNA form, the CDR3 reads TGTGCCAGCAGCTCCTCTGGGACAGGGACCATCTACGAGCAGTACGTC.

CDR3: CSVARQGRTEAFF. The CDR3 nucleotides read TGCAGCGTCGCCCGACAGGGACGAACTGAAGCTTTCTTT. The chain couples TRBV29-1 to TRBJ1-1; TRBD1 matches at 7 bases. The CDR3 is made up of 13 amino acids. V lost 6 bases, J lost 5 bases, and 9 bases stayed unmatched. CDR1 is SQVTM, CDR2 ANQGSEA, per germline.

The chain links TRBV7-9 to TRBJ2-1; possibly TRBD2 for D (6 bases). V dropped 3 bases and J dropped 4 bases, with 13 bases sitting between them. This CDR3 is built from 15 residues. CDR1 SEHNR and CDR2 FQNEAQ come from the germline V gene (reference sequence). The CDR3 nucleotides read TGTGCCAGCAGCTTCCGGGAGACGGCGTACAATGAGCAGTTCTTC. Residues: CASSFRETAYNEQFF.

This clonotype was counted ten times or more. The rearrangement uses TRBV20-1 and TRBJ2-7, with a tentative D call TRBD2 (6 bases). Germline V gene data show CDR1 as DFQATT and CDR2 as SNEGSKA (reference sequence). V was pared by 0 bases and J by 4 bases, with 16 bases between. The CDR3 extends over 15 amino acids. The CDR3 sequence is CSAREISGAIYEQYV. Written as DNA, the CDR3 is TGCAGTGCTAGAGAAATTTCGGGAGCTATATACGAGCAGTACGTC.

This clonotype showed up many times. The chain uses TRBV29-1 and TRBJ2-5; no firm D call. Trimming removed 4 bases from V and 5 bases from J, with 11 bases in between. The CDR3 covers 12 residues. Germline CDR1 reads SQVTM; CDR2 reads ANQGSEA. CDR3 sequence: CSVAQVGETQYF. CDR3 bases: TGCAGCGTTGCTCAAGTCGGGGAGACCCAGTACTTC.

The chain is built from TRBV5-1 and TRBJ1-1; no firm D call. CDR3 size: 15 residues. V was shortened by 0 bases and J by 3 bases, with 12 bases between the two germline ends. Germline CDR1 is SGHRS and CDR2 is YFSETQ. CDR3 amino acids: CASSLDGEQYTEAFF. DNA of the CDR3: TGCGCCAGCAGCTTGGACGGGGAACAATACACTGAAGCTTTCTTT.

To note about this clonotype: Just one base apart from a much larger clone, this may be a read error. V usage is TRBV6-5 and J usage is TRBJ1-1; D gene ambiguous. The CDR3 loop spans 13 amino acids. Germline values: CDR1 MNHEY, CDR2 SVGAGI. Trimming cost V 4 bases and J 4 bases, with 10 bases left between them. CDR3 protein: CASSCAAGTEAFF. CDR3 nucleotide sequence: TGTGCCAGCAGTTGTGCAGCGGGCACTGAAGCTTTCTTT.

In its sample, this clonotype was seen many times. This chain connects TRBV25-1 to TRBJ2-1, with 7 bases identical to TRBD2. The CDR3 runs 15 residues. The germline gives CDR1 MGHDK, CDR2 SYGVNS. V shed 1 base and J 1 base; nucleotides not matched to a gene: 1. Here the CDR3 DNA reads TGTGCCAGCAGTGAATTTAGCGGGTCCTACAATGAGCAGTTCTTC. Residues: CASSEFSGSYNEQFF.

This clonotype was seen a handful of times. J is TRBJ2-5 and V is TRBV12-3 or TRBV12-4; TRBD2 agrees at 8 bases. The V and J ends lost 5 bases and 5 bases, in that order; junction bases with no gene match: 7. This CDR3 is built from 14 residues. The CDR3 loop reads CASSGAGVLETQYF. CDR3 sequence (DNA): TGTGCCAGCAGTGGAGCGGGAGTCTTGGAGACCCAGTACTTC.

V gene TRBV6-2 or TRBV6-3 combines with J gene TRBJ1-2; D is possibly TRBD1 (6 bases). Germline-derived CDR1 and CDR2 are MNHEY and SVGEGT. Deletions cut 6 bases from V and 2 bases from J, with 19 bases between. The length of the CDR3 is 16 residues. The CDR3, as DNA: TGTGCCAGCAGGCTGACAGGCAGGTCGTCCAACTATGGCTACACCTTC. Its translation: CASRLTGRSSNYGYTF.

The chain is built from TRBV5-4 and TRBJ1-2, with no clear D. The CDR3 has 14 residues. Germline values: CDR1 SGHNT, CDR2 YYREEE (reference sequence). Trimming removed 4 bases at V and 3 bases at J, with 13 bases between. CDR3: CASSPVGRDYGYTF. DNA for the CDR3: TGTGCCAGCAGCCCGGTAGGACGGGACTATGGCTACACCTTC.

Many counts were recorded for this clonotype. The rearrangement joins TRBV29-1 to TRBJ1-5; D gene uncertain. CDR3 length: 16 residues. Trimming took off 5 bases at V and 6 bases at J, with 23 bases between the two ends. Germline CDR1 is SQVTM and CDR2 is ANQGSEA. The DNA of the CDR3 is TGCAGCGTTATCTTCGAAGACCCCCTGAATAGTCAGCCCCAGCATTTT. It translates to CSVIFEDPLNSQPQHF.

The table lists this clonotype with a few counts. The rearrangement joins TRBV20-1 to TRBJ2-4; D unresolved. The CDR3 runs 16 residues. Germline lookup yields CDR1 DFQATT and CDR2 SNEGSKA (reference sequence). Trimming took 5 bases from V and 9 from J, leaving 26 bases between them. The chain's CDR3 is CSAPNRALSGRGIQYF. CDR3 nucleotide sequence: TGCAGTGCTCCGAACCGGGCCCTTAGTGGCAGAGGCATTCAGTACTTC.

V and J are TRBV5-1 and TRBJ2-7; 7 bases align to TRBD1. Germline CDR1 and CDR2: SGHRS and YFSETQ. CDR3 length: 15 amino acids. Losses at the gene ends were 5 bases for V and 6 bases for J; bases not matched to a gene: 14. CDR3 in amino acids: CASRPYPLGGGEQYF. CDR3 DNA sequence: TGCGCCAGCAGACCCTACCCATTAGGGGGCGGCGAGCAGTACTTC.

At least ten counts were recorded for this clonotype. This sequence joins TRBV27 and TRBJ2-5; tentatively, D is TRBD1 (5 bases). The germline CDR1 and CDR2 sequences are MNHEY and SMNVEV (reference sequence). This CDR3 is 13 amino acids long. V was pared by 5 bases and J by 0 bases, with 7 bases between. The CDR3 DNA reads as TGTGCCAGCAGTCAGGGTTACCAAGAGACCCAGTACTTC. Translating gives CASSQGYQETQYF.

This clonotype was picked up a small number of times. V is TRBV4-1 and J is TRBJ1-2; D remains unclear. Germline-derived CDR1 and CDR2 are MGHRA and YSYEKL. The V gene lost 1 base and the J gene lost 10 bases, with 16 bases spanning the gap. This CDR3 has 14 amino acids. The CDR3 protein is CASSQGSRRGSYTF. CDR3 DNA sequence: TGCGCCAGCAGCCAAGGCAGCAGGAGAGGGTCCTACACCTTC.

The V gene is TRBV27, the J gene TRBJ2-2; D unresolved. Germline assignment: CDR1 MNHEY and CDR2 SMNVEV (reference sequence). V was trimmed by 2 bases and J by 7 bases, leaving 8 bases between them. CDR3 length equals 13 residues. This chain's CDR3 is CASSLRTNGELFF. The DNA of the CDR3 is TGTGCCAGCAGTTTACGTACCAACGGGGAGCTGTTTTTT.

This clonotype was counted ten times or more. The chain recombines TRBV5-5 with TRBJ2-3; D may match TRBD1 or TRBD2 (5 bases each). V was pared by 4 bases and J by 5 bases, with 14 bases between. The CDR3 totals 14 residues. Looked up from germline, CDR1 is SGHKS and CDR2 is YYEKEE (reference sequence). CDR3 DNA sequence: TGTGCCAGCAGCCTGGGGGTCAAAGGAGATACGCAGTATTTT. Its translation is CASSLGVKGDTQYF.

In its sample, this clonotype was seen a few times. The chain is built from TRBV7-6 and TRBJ2-2, with a weak D call TRBD2 (6 bases). Germline V gives CDR1 SGHVS, CDR2 FNYEAQ. CDR3 length: 16 residues. V lost 5 bases and J lost 1, with 14 bases in between. The CDR3 here is CASSQGPAGNTGELFF. The CDR3 DNA reads TGTGCCAGCAGCCAAGGGCCAGCGGGGAACACCGGGGAGCTGTTTTTT.

This clonotype was seen only a few times. The chain joins TRBV29-1 to TRBJ1-2; no reliable D call. This CDR3 has 13 amino acids. V was shortened by 4 bases and J by 2 bases, with 11 bases between the two germline ends. Germline V lookup: CDR1 SQVTM, CDR2 ANQGSEA. The chain's CDR3 is CSVVLGPNYGYTF. As DNA, the CDR3 is TGCAGCGTTGTCCTAGGCCCAAACTATGGCTACACCTTC. Based on the CDR3 plus reference TRBV29-1 and TRBJ1-2, the full variable domain is SAVISQKPSRDICQRGTSLTIQCQVDSQVTMMFWYRQQPGQSLTLIATANQGSEATYESGFVIDKFPISRPNLTFSTLTVSNMSPEDSSIYLCSVVLGPNYGYTFGSGTRLTVV.